This T cell receptor beta chain emerged from a study of T cell repertoires in cytomegalovirus infection. The wider study: Public signatures in TCR beta pointed to CMV infection and matching HLA type.

Remarks on this clonotype: Its antigen is currently unknown.

TCRdb re-called the reads through MiXCR, storing one row per CDR3 protein. The sample lists about 160,000 distinct CDR3 sequences, 20% to 25% occurring once. This CDR3 region has 15 residues. In germline, CDR1 is SGHDN, CDR2 FVKESK. Between the trimmed V and J ends, which lost 4 bases and 1 base, there was a span of 10 bases. The TCR sequence derives from a human donor in good health (CMV status not recorded). Some clones in this sample may be carry-over from other donors' samples. Source: CD8+ T cells from cultured PBMCs, taken from culture after CMV antigen stimulation. The V and J genes are TRBV14 and TRBJ2-2; D ambiguous. CDR3: CASSLRTVNTGELFF. The CDR3 DNA is TGTGCCAGCAGCCTACGGACGGTGAACACCGGGGAGCTGTTTTTT. The full variable domain, rest sourced from reference TRBV14 and TRBJ2-2, is EAGVTQFPSHSVIEKGQTVTLRCDPISGHDNLYWYRRVMGKEIKFLLHFVKESKQDESGMPNNRFLAERTGGTYSTLKVQPAELEDSGVYFCASSLRTVNTGELFFGEGSRLTVL.